These T cell receptor beta chains were read from a single sample in a study of cytomegalovirus exposure and HLA in healthy donors. Assay: immunoSEQ multiplex PCR; the TCRdb copy retains only in-frame clones and omits some. The repertoire holds 130,000 to 150,000 clones, with roughly 89% as singletons. The sample was PBMCs. The receptors come from a man between 18 and 35 years old in good health and CMV-seropositive. The CDR3 runs from the conserved cysteine through the conserved F or W. A D gene is named only where the DNA matches it firmly. Size values are once, few and many counts, or a class for expanded clones, and some rows have none.

v_call	j_call	clone_size	d_call	cdr3_nt	cdr3_aa
TRBV28	TRBJ1-2	-	-	TGTGCCAGCAGGGGGGCAGGGTATGGCTACACCTTC	CASRGAGYGYTF
TRBV6-6	TRBJ1-1	-	-	TGTGCCAGCAGTCTTGACTGGAACACTGAAGCTTTCTTT	CASSLDWNTEAFF
TRBV28	TRBJ1-6	-	-	TGTGCCAGCAGTACCGGATTTGGGGGGGGATCACCCCTCCACTTT	CASSTGFGGGSPLHF
TRBV6-5	TRBJ1-3	-	-	TGTGCCAGCAGTTACTCAGGGCAGGGAGGGACACCCATATATTTT	CASSYSGQGGTPIYF
TRBV4-2	TRBJ2-3	-	TRBD2	TGTGCCAGCAGCCAAGAGGGTGTTAGCGGGAGTCTCAATACGCAGTATTTT	CASSQEGVSGSLNTQYF
TRBV6-1	TRBJ1-3	-	-	TGTGCCAGCAGTCCAACAGGGAATGGAAACACCATATATTTT	CASSPTGNGNTIYF
TRBV9	TRBJ2-5	-	TRBD2	TGTGCCACCTCTTGGGGTAGCGGGAGTGTAGGGGAGACCCAGTACTTC	CATSWGSGSVGETQYF
TRBV10-1	TRBJ2-3	-	-	TGCGCCAGCAGTGAAGGGGGCACAGATACGCAGTATTTT	CASSEGGTDTQYF
TRBV6-5	TRBJ2-1	-	-	TGTGCCAGCAGTTACGGGGGCAGGGGTGGGGATGAGCAGTTCTTC	CASSYGGRGGDEQFF
TRBV6-5	TRBJ2-7	-	TRBD1	TGTGCCAGCAGCCCCGGGACAGCCTACGAGCAGTACTTC	CASSPGTAYEQYF
TRBV7-9	TRBJ2-1	-	TRBD2	TGTGCCAGCAGCTTAGGTAGTCTAGCGGTTTCCTACAATGAGCAGTTCTTC	CASSLGSLAVSYNEQFF
TRBV19	TRBJ1-5	-	-	TGTGCCAGTAGTTTTGGGGCCCCGGGAGGCAATCAGCCCCAGCATTTT	CASSFGAPGGNQPQHF
TRBV9	TRBJ1-3	-	-	TGTGCCAGCAGCCCTTCCGTTAGCGGCGGAAACACCATATATTTT	CASSPSVSGGNTIYF
TRBV5-1	TRBJ2-3	-	-	TGCGCCAGCAGCTTGGGTAGCGGCCTCACAGATACGCAGTATTTT	CASSLGSGLTDTQYF
TRBV18	TRBJ1-6	-	TRBD1	TGTGCCAGCTCACCACAAACAGGGGGCGATTCACCCCTCCACTTT	CASSPQTGGDSPLHF
TRBV5-1	TRBJ1-1	-	-	TGCGCCAGCAGCTTGGCGTTAGGGCTAGCGAACACTGAAGCTTTCTTT	CASSLALGLANTEAFF
TRBV19	TRBJ1-6	many	-	TGTGCCAGTAGTATGATCAGGGAAAGTTCACCCCTCCACTTT	CASSMIRESSPLHF
TRBV6-6	TRBJ1-2	-	-	TGTGCCAGCAGTTACCCCCGACAAAGGGGCTATGGCTACACCTTC	CASSYPRQRGYGYTF
TRBV6-5	TRBJ2-1	-	-	TGTGCCAGCAGTTACTCTCGGGACTCCTACAATGAGCAGTTCTTC	CASSYSRDSYNEQFF
TRBV14	TRBJ2-3	-	-	TGTGCCAGCAGCCCCCGGGGGAGCATCACAGATACGCAGTATTTT	CASSPRGSITDTQYF
TRBV27	TRBJ2-5	-	-	TGTGCCAGCAGTTCACAAGAGACCCAGTACTTC	CASSSQETQYF
TRBV10-1	TRBJ2-7	-	TRBD2	TGCGCCTGTAGCTCAGGACTAGCGCCGTACGAGCAGTACTTC	CACSSGLAPYEQYF
TRBV5-4	TRBJ2-6	-	-	TGTGCCAGCAGCACCAGGGTAAGGGAGGCCAACGTCCTGACTTTC	CASSTRVREANVLTF
TRBV6-5	TRBJ1-2	-	TRBD1	TGTGCCAGCAGTTCCCCGGGACAGGGGGATGGCTACACCTTC	CASSSPGQGDGYTF
TRBV6-6	TRBJ1-5	-	-	TGTGCCAGCAGTTACCGGCAGGAAGGACAGCCCCAGCATTTT	CASSYRQEGQPQHF
TRBV11-2	TRBJ2-5	-	TRBD1	TGTGCCAGCAGCTTAGTTTGGACAGGGGGCCTCGAGACCCAGTACTTC	CASSLVWTGGLETQYF
TRBV4-1	TRBJ2-1	once	TRBD2	TGCGCCAGCAGCCAAGAGGGCGGGGGGTACAATGAGCAGTTCTTC	CASSQEGGGYNEQFF
TRBV6-1	TRBJ1-4	-	TRBD1	TGTGCCAGCAGTGAAAGGGCAGGGGGCTTGAGAGGAGAAAAACTGTTTTTT	CASSERAGGLRGEKLFF
TRBV30	TRBJ2-7	-	-	TGTGCCTCCAATGCCCAGGGAAGGAAGGGCTACGAGCAGTACTTC	CASNAQGRKGYEQYF
TRBV28	TRBJ2-1	-	TRBD2	TGTGCCAGCAGCTCGACTAGCGGGGGGACCTACAATGAGCAGTTCTTC	CASSSTSGGTYNEQFF
TRBV27	TRBJ1-2	-	-	TGTGCCAGCAGTTTAGCGGGGGAGGCTGGCTACACCTTC	CASSLAGEAGYTF
TRBV2	TRBJ1-2	few	TRBD1	TGTGCCACCTCCCAGGGGGCGCCTGGCTACACCTTC	CATSQGAPGYTF
TRBV4-1	TRBJ2-7	-	-	TGCGCCAGCAGCCAAGCCTCTTTCCACGAGCAGTACTTC	CASSQASFHEQYF
TRBV19	TRBJ1-1	-	-	TGTGCCAGTAGTATGGTACTCGGGACGGGGGGCACTGAAGCTTTCTTT	CASSMVLGTGGTEAFF
TRBV19	TRBJ1-5	-	-	TGTGCCAGTAGTCCGTTCAGGGGTTGGGACAGCAATCAGCCCCAGCATTTT	CASSPFRGWDSNQPQHF
TRBV11-2	TRBJ1-6	-	-	TGTGCCAGCAGCCTAGGACAAGTTTATTCACCCCTCCACTTT	CASSLGQVYSPLHF
TRBV7-2	TRBJ2-1	once	TRBD2	TGTGCCAGCACCCCGCTAGCGGGAGGATGGGAGCAGTTCTTC	CASTPLAGGWEQFF
TRBV7-9	TRBJ1-2	-	TRBD1	TGTGCCAGCAGCGCCTCAACCGGGACAGGGTCTTCTGGCTACACCTTC	CASSASTGTGSSGYTF
TRBV14	TRBJ2-3	-	TRBD1	TGTGCCAGCAGCCAAGGCTCAGGGGGTTACACAGATACGCAGTATTTT	CASSQGSGGYTDTQYF
TRBV18	TRBJ2-5	-	-	TGTGCCAGCTCACCGGCAGGTCTGGGGCGGGAGACCCAGTACTTC	CASSPAGLGRETQYF
TRBV9	TRBJ2-3	-	-	TGTGCCAGCAGCTCCCAACAGTATAGCACAGATACGCAGTATTTT	CASSSQQYSTDTQYF
TRBV6-1	TRBJ1-5	-	-	TGTGCCAGCAGTGAATCGCCAGGACATAATCAGCCCCAGCATTTT	CASSESPGHNQPQHF
TRBV27	TRBJ1-6	few	TRBD1	TGTGCCAGCCAGACAGGGGAAAATTCACCCCTCCACTTT	CASQTGENSPLHF
TRBV11-2	TRBJ1-2	few	-	TGTGCCAGCAGCTTTAATTATGGCTACACCTTC	CASSFNYGYTF
TRBV9	TRBJ2-1	few	-	TGTGCCAGCAGCTTCACGACCGCCTTCGCGGACAATGAGCAGTTCTTC	CASSFTTAFADNEQFF
TRBV19	TRBJ1-5	-	-	TGTGCCAGTAGTGCACAGGGAGTTGAGCAGCCCCAGCATTTT	CASSAQGVEQPQHF